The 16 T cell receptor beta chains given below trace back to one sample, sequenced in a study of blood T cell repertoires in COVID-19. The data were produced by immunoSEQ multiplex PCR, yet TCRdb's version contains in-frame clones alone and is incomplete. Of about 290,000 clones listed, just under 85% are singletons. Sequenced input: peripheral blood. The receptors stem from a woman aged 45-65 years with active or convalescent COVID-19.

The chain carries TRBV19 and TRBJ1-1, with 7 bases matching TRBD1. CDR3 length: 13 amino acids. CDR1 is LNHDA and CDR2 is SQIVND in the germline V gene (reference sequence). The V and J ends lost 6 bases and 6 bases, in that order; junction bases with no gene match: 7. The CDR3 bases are TGTGCCAGTAGGACCACAGGGGACGCTGAAGCTTTCTTT. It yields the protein CASRTTGDAEAFF.

The CDR3 DNA reads as TGTGCCACCAGTGGTACACAGGGGAGTGGGAATGAGCAGTTCTTC. This sequence encodes CATSGTQGSGNEQFF. The chain recombines TRBV24-1 with TRBJ2-1; 7 bases match TRBD1. This CDR3 contains 15 residues. In germline, CDR1 is KGHDR, CDR2 SFDVKD. After removal of 5 bases from V and 7 bases from J, the junction contained 10 bases not matched to a gene.

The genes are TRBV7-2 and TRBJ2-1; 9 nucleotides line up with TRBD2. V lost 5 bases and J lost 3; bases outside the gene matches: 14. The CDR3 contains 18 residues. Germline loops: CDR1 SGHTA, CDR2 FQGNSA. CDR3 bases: TGTGCCAGCAGCGCCGTATTACTAGCGGGTTCTTACTACAATGAGCAGTTCTTC. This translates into CASSAVLLAGSYYNEQFF.

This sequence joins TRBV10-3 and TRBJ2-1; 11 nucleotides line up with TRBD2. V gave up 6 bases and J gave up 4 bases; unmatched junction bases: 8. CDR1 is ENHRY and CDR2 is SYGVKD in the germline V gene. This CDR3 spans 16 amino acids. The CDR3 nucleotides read TGTGCCATCAGCCCCGGGACTAGCGGAGTTTACAATGAGCAGTTCTTC. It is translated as CAISPGTSGVYNEQFF.

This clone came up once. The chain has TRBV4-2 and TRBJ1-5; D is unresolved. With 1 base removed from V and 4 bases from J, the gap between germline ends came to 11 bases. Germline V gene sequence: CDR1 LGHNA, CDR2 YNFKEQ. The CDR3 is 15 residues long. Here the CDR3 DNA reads TGTGCCAGCAGCCAAGCTAGCACGGGGAATCAGCCCCAGCATTTT. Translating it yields CASSQASTGNQPQHF.

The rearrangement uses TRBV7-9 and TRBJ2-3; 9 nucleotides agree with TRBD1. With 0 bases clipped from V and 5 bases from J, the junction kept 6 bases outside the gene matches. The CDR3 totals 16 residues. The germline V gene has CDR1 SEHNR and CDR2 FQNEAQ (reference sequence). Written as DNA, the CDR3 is TGTGCCAGCAGCTTAGCCGGGACAGGGACCGTAGATACGCAGTATTTT. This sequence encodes CASSLAGTGTVDTQYF.

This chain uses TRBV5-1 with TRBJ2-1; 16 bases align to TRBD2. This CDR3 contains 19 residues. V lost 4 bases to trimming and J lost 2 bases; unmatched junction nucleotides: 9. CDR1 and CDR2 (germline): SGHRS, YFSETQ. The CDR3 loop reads CASSNTGTSGRGTYNEQFF. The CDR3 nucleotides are TGCGCCAGCAGCAACACCGGGACTAGCGGGAGGGGGACCTACAATGAGCAGTTCTTC.

The DNA for the CDR3 is TGTGCCAGTAGCGGGACACCCGCTCCCTACGAGCAGTACTTC. This sequence encodes CASSGTPAPYEQYF. This sequence joins TRBV19 and TRBJ2-7; tentative D call: TRBD1 (6 bases). Germline V gives CDR1 LNHDA, CDR2 SQIVND (reference sequence). CDR3 length: 14 residues. The V end lost 6 bases, the J end lost 2 bases, and 14 bases lay between the germline ends.

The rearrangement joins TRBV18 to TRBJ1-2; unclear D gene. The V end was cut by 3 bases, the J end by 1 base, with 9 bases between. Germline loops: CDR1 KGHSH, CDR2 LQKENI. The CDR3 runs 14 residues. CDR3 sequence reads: CASSPSQSNYGYTF. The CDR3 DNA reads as TGTGCCAGCTCACCTTCACAGAGTAACTATGGCTACACCTTC.

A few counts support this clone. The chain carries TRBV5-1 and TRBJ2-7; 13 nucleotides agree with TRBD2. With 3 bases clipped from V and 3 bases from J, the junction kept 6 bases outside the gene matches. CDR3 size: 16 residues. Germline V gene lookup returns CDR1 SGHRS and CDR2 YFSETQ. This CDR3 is CASSWGLAGPFYEQYF. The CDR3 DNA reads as TGCGCCAGCAGCTGGGGACTAGCGGGGCCCTTCTACGAGCAGTACTTC.

The CDR3 bases are TGTGCCAGCAGCTTAGCCAGATCGACAGGGCCGTACGAGCAGTACTTC. This codes for CASSLARSTGPYEQYF. V gene TRBV7-9 combines with J gene TRBJ2-7, with 7 positions matching TRBD1. J lost 4 bases, V lost 0 bases, and 9 bases had no gene match. CDR1 is SEHNR and CDR2 is FQNEAQ in the germline V gene (reference sequence). This CDR3 is built from 16 residues.

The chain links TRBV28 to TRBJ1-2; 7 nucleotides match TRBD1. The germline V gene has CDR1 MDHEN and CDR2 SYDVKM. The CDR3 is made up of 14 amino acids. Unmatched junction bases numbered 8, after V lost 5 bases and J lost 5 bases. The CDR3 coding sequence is TGTGCCAGCAGTCCTGGACAGGTTCGGTATGGCTACACCTTC. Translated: CASSPGQVRYGYTF.

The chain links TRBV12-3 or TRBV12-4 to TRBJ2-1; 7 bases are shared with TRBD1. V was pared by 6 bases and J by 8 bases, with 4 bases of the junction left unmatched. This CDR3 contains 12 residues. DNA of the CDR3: TGTGCCAGCAGCCCGACAGGGCATGAGCAGTTCTTC. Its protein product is CASSPTGHEQFF.

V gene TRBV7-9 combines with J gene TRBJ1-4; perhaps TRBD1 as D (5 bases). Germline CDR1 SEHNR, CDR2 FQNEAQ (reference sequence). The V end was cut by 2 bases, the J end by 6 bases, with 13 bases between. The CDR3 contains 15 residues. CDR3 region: CASSLSRRVHEKLFF. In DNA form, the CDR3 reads TGTGCCAGCAGCTTATCCCGCAGGGTCCATGAAAAACTGTTTTTT. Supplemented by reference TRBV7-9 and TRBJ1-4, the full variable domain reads DTGVSQNPRHKITKRGQNVTFRCDPISEHNRLYWYRQTLGQGPEFLTYFQNEAQLEKSRLLSDRFSAERPKGSFSTLEIQRTEQGDSAMYLCASSLSRRVHEKLFFGSGTQLSVL.

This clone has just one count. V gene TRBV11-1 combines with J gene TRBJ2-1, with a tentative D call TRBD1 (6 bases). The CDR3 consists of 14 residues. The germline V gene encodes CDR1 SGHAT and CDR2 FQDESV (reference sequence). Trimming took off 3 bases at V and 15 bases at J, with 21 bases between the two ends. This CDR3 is CASSLRWGPGQRFF. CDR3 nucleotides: TGTGCCAGCAGCTTGCGGTGGGGGCCCGGGCAGAGGTTCTTC. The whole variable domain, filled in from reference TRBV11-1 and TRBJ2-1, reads EAEVAQSPRYKITEKSQAVAFWCDPISGHATLYWYRQILGQGPELLVQFQDESVVDDSQLPKDRFSAERLKGVDSTLKIQPAELGDSAMYLCASSLRWGPGQRFFGPGTRLTVL.

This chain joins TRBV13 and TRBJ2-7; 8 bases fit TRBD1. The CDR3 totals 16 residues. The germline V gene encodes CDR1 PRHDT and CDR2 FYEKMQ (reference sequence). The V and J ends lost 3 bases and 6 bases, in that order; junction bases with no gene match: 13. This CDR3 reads CASSFRRQGATGEQYF. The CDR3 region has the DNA TGTGCCAGCAGCTTCCGTCGGCAGGGGGCAACAGGCGAGCAGTACTTC.